This TCR beta chain was found in a study of vaccination effects on CD4 cells after COVID-19. Study results and caveats: Among infection- and vaccine-induced clones, marked clonal contraction occurred late after vaccination.

ViraFEST assay sequencing came after antigen-specific CD4+ T cells were expanded with viral peptide pools. Isolating CD4+ T cells followed roughly ten days of culture. People in the vaccine group had not been infected with SARS-CoV-2 before, and their nucleocapsid antibodies were negative. Wells each received some 2.2 million PBMC, cultured with 10 IU/ml IL-2 and around 9.8 ug/ml peptides. Assay: immunoSEQ multiplex PCR; the TCRdb copy retains only in-frame clones and omits some. The sample contains 50,000 or so clones, over 75% of which appear only once. Germline V CDR1 and CDR2: MNHNY, SVGAGI (reference sequence). The CDR3 consists of 16 residues. V was cut by 2 bases and J by 4 bases, with 15 bases left in between. Concerning this clone: Its antigen remains unidentified.

The clonotype originates from a human donor who received a COVID-19 vaccine. The source material was CD4+ T cells from PBMCs cultured with HCoV-229E spike peptides, sampled before COVID-19 vaccination. The rearrangement links TRBV6-6 to TRBJ2-1, with D perhaps TRBD1 (6 bases). The chain's CDR3 is CASSYGWGPGYNEQFF. The CDR3 DNA is TGTGCCAGCAGTTACGGGTGGGGGCCAGGATACAATGAGCAGTTCTTC.